Sequencing of this TCR beta chain was carried out in a study of cytomegalovirus exposure and HLA in healthy donors. Study-wide points: It was confirmed in vitro that three of the CMV-associated chains were specific for CMV antigens. The study recorded about 160 TCR beta chains that were cytomegalovirus-associated.

The PCR was carried out with 60 Vbeta primers and 13 Jbeta primers. Data came from immunoSEQ multiplex PCR; TCRdb stores just in-frame clones and leaves some out. The sample records 60,000 to 65,000 clones, around 75% being singletons. This CDR3 is 14 amino acids long. The ends were cut back, 7 bases at V and 2 bases at J, with 13 bases in the middle. Germline lookup yields CDR1 LNHDA and CDR2 SQIVND (reference sequence). As concerns this clone: What it binds is unknown.

The sample comprised PBMCs. V gene TRBV19 combines with J gene TRBJ2-3; TRBD1 might be the D (6 bases). The sequence was obtained from a woman aged 40 to 55 in good health and CMV-seropositive. The CDR3 nucleotides read TGTGCCAGTAAGCCGGGACACTCCACAGATACGCAGTATTTT. It specifies CASKPGHSTDTQYF. The full variable domain, in which reference TRBV19 and TRBJ2-3 provide the parts outside the CDR3, is DGGITQSPKYLFRKEGQNVTLSCEQNLNHDAMYWYRQDPGQGLRLIYYSQIVNDFQKGDIAEGYSVSREKKESFPLTVTSAQKNPTAFYLCASKPGHSTDTQYFGPGTRLTVL.